One sample yielded the 32 T cell receptor beta chains listed below, sequenced in a study of blood T cell repertoires in COVID-19. Some clones are missing from TCRdb's copy, which holds only in-frame ones; the method was immunoSEQ multiplex PCR. The sample lists 90,000 to 100,000 clones, roughly 80% occurring once. The material sequenced was peripheral blood. Receptor source: a man aged 55 to 69 with acute or convalescent COVID-19.

The chain recombines TRBV7-8 with TRBJ1-6; 7 nucleotides align to TRBD1. The CDR3 totals 19 residues. V lost 1 base and J lost 4; bases outside the gene matches: 13. Germline V gives CDR1 SGHVS, CDR2 FQNEAQ. The CDR3 DNA reads as TGTGCCAGCAGCTTAGTTACGAGGACAGGTTTAGGATATAATTCACCCCTCCACTTT. Encoded protein: CASSLVTRTGLGYNSPLHF. The full variable domain, completed using reference TRBV7-8 and TRBJ1-6, is GAGVSQSPRYKVAKRGQDVALRCDPISGHVSLFWYQQALGQGPEFLTYFQNEAQLDKSGLPSDRFFAERPEGSVSTLKIQRTQQEDSAVYLCASSLVTRTGLGYNSPLHFGNGTRLTVT.

J is TRBJ2-7 and V is TRBV6-6; perhaps TRBD1 as D (6 bases). With 5 bases removed from V and 4 bases from J, the gap between germline ends came to 12 bases. This CDR3 comprises 13 residues. The germline CDR1 and CDR2 sequences are MNHNY and SVGAGI (reference sequence). Here the CDR3 DNA reads TGTGCCAGCAGTACTCGGGACAAATACGAGCAGTACTTC. Protein: CASSTRDKYEQYF.

This chain joins TRBV19 and TRBJ2-5; D possibly corresponds to TRBD1 (5 bases). Per germline, CDR1 LNHDA and CDR2 SQIVND (reference sequence). V was cut by 6 bases and J by 6 bases, with 14 bases left in between. There are 13 residues in the CDR3. The DNA of the CDR3 is TGTGCCAGTAGCCTCGGACAACTAAAGACCCAGTACTTC. This codes for CASSLGQLKTQYF.

This chain links TRBV18 with TRBJ2-7, with D perhaps matching TRBD2 (5 bases). The V end was cut by 6 bases, the J end by 6 bases, with 18 bases between. The germline V gene encodes CDR1 KGHSH and CDR2 LQKENI. The CDR3 covers 14 residues. In nucleotides, the CDR3 is TGTGCCAGCTCGGTTGACTCGGGGTCCGGCGAGCAGTACTTC. This translates into CASSVDSGSGEQYF.

The chain uses TRBV19 and TRBJ2-1, with D possibly TRBD1 on 6 matching bases. This CDR3 region has 15 residues. Trimming shortened V by 5 bases and J by 2 bases, and 13 bases separated the two germline ends. Germline V CDR1 and CDR2: LNHDA, SQIVND (reference sequence). The CDR3 spells CASSGGSSPYNEQFF. As DNA, the CDR3 is TGTGCCAGTAGTGGGGGCTCGAGCCCCTACAATGAGCAGTTCTTC.

About this clone itself: Compared with germline, one end of the junction differs, possibly owing to a read error. The V call is TRBV7-7, the J call TRBJ2-5; 12 bases match TRBD2. The length of the CDR3 is 15 residues. CDR1 SSHAT and CDR2 FNYEAQ come from the germline V gene (reference sequence). Here the CDR3 reads CASSLGLAGGETQYF. The CDR3 nucleotides are TGTGCTAGCAGCCTGGGACTAGCGGGTGGGGAGACCCAGTACTTC.

The V gene is TRBV11-2, the J gene TRBJ2-7; the D is unclear. V shed 4 bases and J shed 6 bases, with 7 bases lying between them. Germline V lookup: CDR1 SGHAT, CDR2 FQNNGV. This CDR3 has 11 residues. In nucleotides, the CDR3 is TGTGCCAGCAGCTCCCCCATCGAGCAGTACTTC. Amino acids: CASSSPIEQYF.

The chain employs TRBV20-1 and TRBJ1-1, with D possibly matching TRBD1 (5 bases). The CDR3 length is 12 residues. Between the trimmed V and J ends, which lost 3 bases and 3 bases, there was a span of 8 bases. Germline CDR1 is DFQATT and CDR2 is SNEGSKA (reference sequence). In nucleotides, the CDR3 is TGCAGTGCTAGTCCCAGGGACACTGAAGCTTTCTTT. This encodes CSASPRDTEAFF.

This clone was seen a few times. The genes are TRBV3-1 (or the pseudogene TRBV3-2) and TRBJ1-1; 8 positions match TRBD1. Germline CDR1 reads LGHDT; CDR2 reads YNNKEL (reference sequence). After removal of 3 bases from V and 4 bases from J, the junction contained 10 bases not matched to a gene. This CDR3 contains 16 residues. CDR3 region: CASSQEQTGTGTEAFF. The CDR3 nucleotides read TGTGCCAGCAGCCAGGAACAGACAGGGACAGGCACTGAAGCTTTCTTT.

The chain employs TRBV6-5 and TRBJ2-7, with D maybe TRBD2 (6 bases). The V gene lost 2 bases and the J gene lost 5 bases, with 10 bases spanning the gap. Looked up from germline, CDR1 is MNHEY and CDR2 is SVGAGI. The CDR3 totals 13 residues. For the CDR3, the DNA is TGTGCCAGCAGTTACGCGGGGATACACGAGCAGTACTTC. Its protein product is CASSYAGIHEQYF.

In this sample, this clone turned up once. The rearrangement links TRBV2 to TRBJ1-1; TRBD1 agrees at 10 bases. Germline V gene lookup returns CDR1 SNHLY and CDR2 FYNNEI. The CDR3 is 14 residues long. With V trimmed by 8 bases and J by 6 bases, 9 bases remained unmatched. CDR3 in DNA: TGTGCCAGCGGAAGGACAGGGGGTGGATCTGAAGCTTTCTTT. Its translation: CASGRTGGGSEAFF.

CDR3 sequence reads: CASSLVEGGYEQYF. The CDR3 region has the DNA TGCGCCAGCAGCTTGGTAGAGGGGGGGTACGAGCAGTACTTC. The J gene is TRBJ2-7, the V gene TRBV5-1, with D possibly matching TRBD2 (7 bases). The V gene's germline CDR1 is SGHRS and CDR2 YFSETQ. The CDR3 totals 14 residues. V lost 0 bases to trimming and J lost 4 bases, with 11 bases between them.

This clone was seen a single time. The rearrangement uses TRBV7-2 and TRBJ1-2, with 7 bases matching TRBD1. Germline V gives CDR1 SGHTA, CDR2 FQGNSA. V lost 5 bases to trimming and J lost 8 bases; unmatched junction nucleotides: 11. This CDR3 is built from 14 residues. This CDR3 reads CASSPTGTASGYTF. CDR3 DNA: TGTGCCAGCAGCCCGACCGGGACAGCCAGCGGCTACACCTTC.

This chain joins TRBV11-2 and TRBJ1-1; weak D call: TRBD1 (5 bases). The CDR3 loop spans 14 amino acids. The V end lost 2 bases, the J end lost 3 bases, and 10 bases lay between the germline ends. In germline, CDR1 is SGHAT, CDR2 FQNNGV. CDR3 DNA: TGTGCCAGCAGCTTAACCAGGGTACACACTGAAGCTTTCTTT. This sequence encodes CASSLTRVHTEAFF.

V is TRBV6-5 and J is TRBJ2-7; 9 positions match TRBD1. Unmatched junction bases numbered 7, after V lost 5 bases and J lost 2 bases. Germline V gene lookup returns CDR1 MNHEY and CDR2 SVGAGI. This CDR3 comprises 15 residues. The CDR3 region has the DNA TGTGCCAGCAGTCCTTCCGGGACAGGGACCTACGAGCAGTACTTC. Its translation is CASSPSGTGTYEQYF.

The chain has TRBV6-1 and TRBJ2-5; 9 bases align to TRBD2. Germline values: CDR1 MNHNS, CDR2 SASEGT. Losses at the gene ends were 1 base for V and 5 bases for J; bases not matched to a gene: 5. The CDR3 has 15 amino acids. CDR3 sequence: CASSEGRGGMETQYF. CDR3 sequence (DNA): TGTGCCAGCAGTGAAGGGCGGGGGGGGATGGAGACCCAGTACTTC.

This chain uses TRBV5-8 with TRBJ1-1, with D unresolved. CDR1 is SGHTS, CDR2 YDEGEE, per germline. The CDR3 loop spans 13 amino acids. V lost 0 bases and J 5 bases, leaving 8 bases between the germline ends. The CDR3 DNA reads as TGTGCCAGCAGCTTGGTGGCGGGGACTGAAGCTTTCTTT. As protein: CASSLVAGTEAFF.

The chain links TRBV5-6 to TRBJ1-1; D might be TRBD1 (5 bases). V lost 0 bases and J 10 bases, leaving 13 bases between the germline ends. The CDR3 contains 13 residues. Per the germline V gene, CDR1 is SGHDT and CDR2 is YYEEEE. In DNA form, the CDR3 reads TGTGCCAGCAGCTTGGGCGCAGGGCCGGGAGCTTTCTTT. Translating it yields CASSLGAGPGAFF.

The chain employs TRBV11-2 and TRBJ2-2; the D gene is possibly TRBD2 (6 bases). Trimming removed 3 bases at V and 5 bases at J, with 13 bases between. CDR1 is SGHAT and CDR2 is FQNNGV in the germline V gene. The length of the CDR3 is 15 residues. The CDR3 DNA reads TGTGCCAGCAGCTTGATGCGTGGGGGGACCGGGGAGCTGTTTTTT. Amino acids: CASSLMRGGTGELFF.

Comments on this clone: Distinct nucleotide sequences in the sample also encode this CDR3. The chain has TRBV3-1 (or the pseudogene TRBV3-2) and TRBJ1-1; unclear D gene. The CDR3 length is 12 residues. V lost 3 bases, J lost 1 base, and 3 bases lay in between. Germline V gene data show CDR1 as LGHDT and CDR2 as YNNKEL (reference sequence). The CDR3 reads CASSQANTEAFF. The CDR3 DNA sequence: TGTGCCAGCAGCCAGGCGAACACTGAAGCTTTCTTT.

The chain couples TRBV15 to TRBJ1-2; maybe TRBD1 (6 bases). Germline V gene data show CDR1 as LNHNV and CDR2 as YYDKDF (reference sequence). The CDR3 is made up of 15 amino acids. The V end was cut by 1 base, the J end by 5 bases, with 14 bases between. CDR3 DNA sequence: TGTGCCACCAGCAGAGGGGGAAGACAGGCTTATGGCTACACCTTC. Amino acid sequence: CATSRGGRQAYGYTF. Using reference TRBV15 and TRBJ1-2 for the parts outside the CDR3, the full variable domain is DAMVIQNPRYQVTQFGKPVTLSCSQTLNHNVMYWYQQKSSQAPKLLFHYYDKDFNNEADTPDNFQSRRPNTSFCFLDIRSPGLGDTAMYLCATSRGGRQAYGYTFGSGTRLTVV.

The chain is built from TRBV3-1 (or the pseudogene TRBV3-2) and TRBJ1-1; 7 bases agree with TRBD1. Looked up from germline, CDR1 is LGHDT and CDR2 is YNNKEL (reference sequence). The CDR3 loop spans 12 amino acids. Trimming removed 0 bases from V and 10 bases from J; junction bases left unmatched: 2. In DNA form, the CDR3 reads TGTGCCAGCAGCCAAGACCGACAGGGAGCTTTCTTT. Protein product: CASSQDRQGAFF.

The rearrangement links TRBV19 to TRBJ1-2; 9 bases map to TRBD1. Germline CDR1 is LNHDA and CDR2 is SQIVND (reference sequence). After removal of 8 bases from V and 1 base from J, the junction contained 8 bases not matched to a gene. This CDR3 region has 15 residues. The CDR3: CASGTSGQGNYGYTF. Here the CDR3 DNA reads TGTGCCAGTGGCACATCGGGACAGGGTAACTATGGCTACACCTTC.

The genes are TRBV25-1 and TRBJ1-5; 7 bases are shared with TRBD1. Germline V lookup: CDR1 MGHDK, CDR2 SYGVNS. This CDR3 comprises 14 residues. V was pared by 6 bases and J by 0 bases, with 2 bases of the junction left unmatched. CDR3 protein: CASSRGISNQPQHF. The CDR3 DNA follows: TGTGCCAGCAGCAGGGGGATTAGCAATCAGCCCCAGCATTTT.

V gene TRBV3-1 (or the pseudogene TRBV3-2) combines with J gene TRBJ1-5; 11 bases are a match to TRBD1. The V gene end was trimmed by 1 base and the J gene end by 2 bases; junction bases not matched to a gene: 1. This CDR3 contains 16 residues. Germline lookup yields CDR1 LGHDT and CDR2 YNNKEL (reference sequence). DNA for the CDR3: TGTGCCAGCAGCCAAGGGGACAGGGGGGGCAATCAGCCCCAGCATTTT. Residues: CASSQGDRGGNQPQHF.

The chain recombines TRBV19 with TRBJ2-2, with 8 bases aligning to TRBD2. Per the germline V gene, CDR1 is LNHDA and CDR2 is SQIVND (reference sequence). The trim removed 4 bases at V and 3 bases at J, leaving 10 bases unmatched. This CDR3 contains 17 residues. CDR3 DNA sequence: TGTGCCAGTAGTACGCGGGGTAGCGGGGCCCACACCGGGGAGCTGTTTTTT. This gives the protein CASSTRGSGAHTGELFF. Looking up the rest from reference TRBV19 and TRBJ2-2 gives the full variable domain: DGGITQSPKYLFRKEGQNVTLSCEQNLNHDAMYWYRQDPGQGLRLIYYSQIVNDFQKGDIAEGYSVSREKKESFPLTVTSAQKNPTAFYLCASSTRGSGAHTGELFFGEGSRLTVL.

J is TRBJ1-6 and V is TRBV19; D unclear. Germline assignment: CDR1 LNHDA and CDR2 SQIVND (reference sequence). Trimming stripped 5 bases from V and 5 bases from J, with 10 bases between. This CDR3 is 14 amino acids long. The CDR3 DNA follows: TGTGCCAGTAGTTATGTAGTCAATAATTCACCCCTCCACTTT. This encodes CASSYVVNNSPLHF.

The chain combines TRBV7-2 with TRBJ2-1, with 10 bases that match TRBD2. Germline CDR1 reads SGHTA; CDR2 reads FQGNSA. The CDR3 contains 15 residues. V dropped 2 bases and J dropped 10; count of bases not matched to a gene: 8. CDR3 nucleotides: TGTGCCAGCAGCTTAACAGCGGGGGGGCTCAGAGAGCAGTTCTTC. This translates into CASSLTAGGLREQFF.

The CDR3 DNA follows: TGTGCCAGCAGCGTAGAAGGGGGGGCTCCCTCCTACGAGCAGTACTTC. Its protein product is CASSVEGGAPSYEQYF. The chain links TRBV9 to TRBJ2-7; D is possibly TRBD2 (7 bases). Germline V CDR1 and CDR2: SGDLS, YYNGEE. Trimming stripped 0 bases from V and 0 bases from J, with 13 bases between. This CDR3 spans 16 amino acids.

The chain has TRBV6-5 and TRBJ1-2, with unresolved D. V shed 4 bases and J shed 4 bases, with 4 bases lying between them. Germline-derived CDR1 and CDR2 are MNHEY and SVGAGI. The CDR3 has 11 residues. CDR3: CASSFSYGYTF. The CDR3 coding sequence is TGTGCCAGCAGTTTTAGCTATGGCTACACCTTC.

The chain combines TRBV15 with TRBJ1-5; the D is unclear. Trimming cost V 2 bases and J 7 bases, with 18 bases left between them. The CDR3 is 16 residues long. Germline-derived CDR1 and CDR2 are LNHNV and YYDKDF (reference sequence). For the CDR3, the DNA is TGTGCCACCAGCAGACGAGGAGTGGGAGTTGGCCAGCCCCAGCATTTT. Amino acid sequence: CATSRRGVGVGQPQHF.

The rearrangement links TRBV4-1 to TRBJ2-7, with 11 bases matching TRBD1. This CDR3 has 16 residues. Per germline, CDR1 MGHRA and CDR2 YSYEKL. V shed 3 bases and J 3 bases; nucleotides not matched to a gene: 7. The chain's CDR3 is CASSHPSGTGGYEQYF. The CDR3 region has the DNA TGCGCCAGCAGCCACCCTTCCGGGACAGGGGGCTACGAGCAGTACTTC.